One sample yielded the 15 T cell receptor beta chains listed below, sequenced in a study of OX40 agonist ivuxolimab in advanced cancers. Libraries were made using the immunoSEQ multiplex PCR assay. The immuneACCESS repertoire file appears here via TCRdb, limited to in-frame rearrangements. These files lack a portion of the clones; in checked studies, under half of the deficit traces to unresolved V genes, and the cause of the others is not known. Present in this sample are 50,000 to 70,000 clones, 70% to 90% of which were seen just once. About 3% of the sample is in the top ten clones. The sequenced sample was CD4+ or CD8+ T cells sorted from blood, obtained in a trial of the OX40 agonist ivuxolimab. The receptors originated from an adult with an advanced solid tumor such as melanoma, head and neck, liver or kidney cancer.

The chain recombines TRBV9 with TRBJ1-2, with a weak D call TRBD1 (5 bases). V was trimmed by 0 bases and J by 4 bases, leaving 10 bases between them. The CDR3 is 14 amino acids. CDR1 and CDR2 (germline): SGDLS, YYNGEE. The CDR3 DNA sequence: TGTGCCAGCAGCGTAGCGGGCGGGGCCTATGGCTACACCTTC. Amino acids: CASSVAGGAYGYTF.

This chain connects TRBV5-1 to TRBJ1-6; 8 bases are shared with TRBD1. V was pared by 4 bases and J by 8 bases, with 8 bases of the junction left unmatched. The CDR3 spans 15 residues. Germline assignment: CDR1 SGHRS and CDR2 YFSETQ. The CDR3 here is CASSLRTGKDSPLHF. CDR3 nucleotides: TGCGCCAGCAGCCTACGGACAGGGAAGGATTCACCCCTCCACTTT.

The chain couples TRBV7-2 to TRBJ2-1; TRBD1 aligns across 7 bases. This CDR3 is 15 amino acids long. Germline V gene lookup returns CDR1 SGHTA and CDR2 FQGNSA. V lost 5 bases and J lost 0; bases outside the gene matches: 4. The CDR3 region has the DNA TGTGCCAGCAGCCTTCGGGACAGCTCCTACAATGAGCAGTTCTTC. Translation gives CASSLRDSSYNEQFF. Using reference TRBV7-2 and TRBJ2-1 for the parts outside the CDR3, the full variable domain is GAGVSQSPSNKVTEKGKDVELRCDPISGHTALYWYRQSLGQGLEFLIYFQGNSAPDKSGLPSDRFSAERTGGSVSTLTIQRTQQEDSAVYLCASSLRDSSYNEQFFGPGTRLTVL.

J is TRBJ1-2 and V is TRBV6-5; TRBD1 matches at 7 bases. V lost 2 bases to trimming and J lost 4 bases; unmatched junction nucleotides: 4. Per the germline V gene, CDR1 is MNHEY and CDR2 is SVGAGI. The CDR3 has 14 residues. CDR3 protein: CASSYEGQIYGYTF. The CDR3 DNA sequence: TGTGCCAGCAGTTACGAGGGACAGATCTATGGCTACACCTTC.

The CDR3 DNA sequence: TGTGCCAGCAGACCGGGACAGAACCATTCACCCCTCCACTTT. Encoded protein: CASRPGQNHSPLHF. The V gene is TRBV6-5, the J gene TRBJ1-6; 7 bases agree with TRBD1. Per the germline V gene, CDR1 is MNHEY and CDR2 is SVGAGI. J gave up 8 bases and V 6 bases, and 7 bases lay outside the gene matches. CDR3 length equals 14 residues.

The chain recombines TRBV9 with TRBJ1-4; TRBD1 might be the D (5 bases). The CDR3 sequence is 16 residues long. The germline CDR1 and CDR2 sequences are SGDLS and YYNGEE. Trimming took off 4 bases at V and 0 bases at J, with 13 bases between the two ends. CDR3 in amino acids: CASSLGTGSTNEKLFF. The CDR3 DNA is TGTGCCAGCAGCCTCGGGACGGGCTCAACTAATGAAAAACTGTTTTTT. The whole variable domain, remainder taken from reference TRBV9 and TRBJ1-4, is DSGVTQTPKHLITATGQRVTLRCSPRSGDLSVYWYQQSLDQGLQFLIQYYNGEERAKGNILERFSAQQFPDLHSELNLSSLELGDSALYFCASSLGTGSTNEKLFFGSGTQLSVL.

The rearrangement links TRBV7-6 to TRBJ1-1; D is unresolved. The CDR3 loop spans 13 amino acids. CDR1 and CDR2 (germline): SGHVS, FNYEAQ. The V end lost 4 bases, the J end lost 0 bases, and 6 bases lay between the germline ends. For the CDR3, the DNA is TGTGCCAGCAGCTCGGTGGTGAACACTGAAGCTTTCTTT. It codes for CASSSVVNTEAFF.

The chain has TRBV5-1 and TRBJ2-3; 8 bases align to TRBD1. Germline-derived CDR1 and CDR2 are SGHRS and YFSETQ. V shed 2 bases and J 2 bases; nucleotides not matched to a gene: 7. CDR3 length equals 16 residues. The CDR3 region is CASSFRTGPITDTQYF. The CDR3 DNA sequence: TGCGCCAGCAGCTTCCGGACAGGGCCTATCACAGATACGCAGTATTTT.

The rearrangement uses TRBV6-5 and TRBJ2-5; D not resolved. V was trimmed by 2 bases and J by 5 bases, leaving 3 bases between them. This CDR3 spans 11 amino acids. Germline CDR1 and CDR2: MNHEY and SVGAGI. CDR3 sequence reads: CASSYAETQYF. The CDR3, as DNA: TGTGCCAGCAGTTACGCCGAGACCCAGTACTTC.

The gene calls are TRBV28 and TRBJ1-1; 11 bases line up with TRBD1. The J segment lost 8 bases and the V segment lost 8 bases, leaving 10 bases of the junction unmatched. The CDR3 is made up of 14 amino acids. Germline V gene sequence: CDR1 MDHEN, CDR2 SYDVKM. This CDR3 is CASGVDRGRTEAFF. CDR3 coding DNA: TGTGCCAGCGGGGTGGACAGGGGGCGGACGGAAGCTTTCTTT.

This clone came up once. The chain joins TRBV5-1 to TRBJ2-1; possible D gene TRBD2, 6 bases. The V end lost 4 bases, the J end lost 0 bases, and 17 bases lay between the germline ends. Germline values: CDR1 SGHRS, CDR2 YFSETQ. This CDR3 has 17 amino acids. The CDR3: CASSRMGGLSSYNEQFF. CDR3 DNA sequence: TGCGCCAGCAGCCGGATGGGGGGTCTGAGCTCCTACAATGAGCAGTTCTTC.

The genes are TRBV2 and TRBJ2-7; D might be TRBD2 (6 bases). CDR1 SNHLY and CDR2 FYNNEI come from the germline V gene. The length of the CDR3 is 14 residues. V was trimmed by 11 bases and J by 0 bases, leaving 17 bases between them. The chain's CDR3 is CAAVAGSSSYEQYF. CDR3 DNA sequence: TGTGCCGCAGTGGCGGGGTCCAGCTCCTACGAGCAGTACTTC.

This clone was observed a handful of times. The V call is TRBV4-2, the J call TRBJ2-5; 10 bases fit TRBD2. With V trimmed by 0 bases and J by 6 bases, 7 bases remained unmatched. The CDR3 runs 16 residues. Germline-derived CDR1 and CDR2 are LGHNA and YNFKEQ. CDR3 DNA sequence: TGTGCCAGCAGCCAAGAGCAAGCGGGGGGGCCGCAGACCCAGTACTTC. As protein: CASSQEQAGGPQTQYF.

The rearrangement joins TRBV6-1 to TRBJ2-7; D is ambiguous. With 6 bases removed from V and 0 bases from J, the gap between germline ends came to 6 bases. This CDR3 contains 12 residues. Germline V gene lookup returns CDR1 MNHNS and CDR2 SASEGT. CDR3 loop: CASRAISYEQYF. Here the CDR3 DNA reads TGTGCCAGCAGGGCGATCTCCTACGAGCAGTACTTC.

This chain connects TRBV7-9 to TRBJ2-1; TRBD2 agrees at 11 bases. The CDR3 consists of 15 residues. With 6 bases clipped from V and 6 bases from J, the junction kept 7 bases outside the gene matches. CDR1 is SEHNR and CDR2 is FQNEAQ in the germline V gene (reference sequence). The CDR3 loop reads CASRLTSGASNEQFF. CDR3 nucleotides: TGTGCCAGCAGGCTGACTAGCGGGGCCAGCAATGAGCAGTTCTTC.